This T cell receptor beta chain was sequenced during a study of CD8+ T cells in alopecia areata. Points from the study as a whole: Many of the expanded lesional clones endured in scalp and blood while on tofacitinib.

About this clone: No antigen is known for it. Other DNA sequences in this specimen translate into the identical CDR3.

Sample treatment: oral pan-JAK inhibitor, 5-10 mg twice daily. RNA was extracted and reverse transcribed into cDNA as the sequencing template. Using immunoSEQ multiplex PCR, the repertoire was profiled, and TCRdb retains in-frame clones only, with some absent. Of 150,000 to 200,000 clones listed, about 65% are singletons. This specimen consisted of CD4+ T cells sorted from blood, obtained around week 50, from a patient treated with tofacitinib. This TCR came from a human donor with alopecia areata.

CDR3 protein: CSVQGGTEAFF. CDR3 nucleotides: TGCAGCGTCCAGGGCGGCACTGAAGCTTTCTTT. The chain joins TRBV29-1 to TRBJ1-1; D may be TRBD1 (5 bases). The V end lost 6 bases, the J end lost 4 bases, and 9 bases lay between the germline ends. The CDR3 runs to 11 residues. Germline CDR1 SQVTM, CDR2 ANQGSEA. The full variable domain, its missing parts supplied by reference TRBV29-1 and TRBJ1-1, is SAVISQKPSRDICQRGTSLTIQCQVDSQVTMMFWYRQQPGQSLTLIATANQGSEATYESGFVIDKFPISRPNLTFSTLTVSNMSPEDSSIYLCSVQGGTEAFFGQGTRLTVV.